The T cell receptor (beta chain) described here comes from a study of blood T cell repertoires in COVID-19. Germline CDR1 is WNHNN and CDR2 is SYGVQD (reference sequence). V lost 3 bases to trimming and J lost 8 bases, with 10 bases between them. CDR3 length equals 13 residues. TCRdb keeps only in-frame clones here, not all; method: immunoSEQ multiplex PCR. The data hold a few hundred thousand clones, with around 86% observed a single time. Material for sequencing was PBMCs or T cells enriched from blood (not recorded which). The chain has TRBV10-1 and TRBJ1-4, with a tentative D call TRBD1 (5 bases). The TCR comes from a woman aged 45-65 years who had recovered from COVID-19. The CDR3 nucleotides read TGCGCCAGCAGTGACGTTGGGGGGGAAAAACTGTTTTTT. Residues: CASSDVGGEKLFF.